The sequence of this T cell receptor (beta chain) was determined in a study of beta chain features in type 1 diabetes. Study observations and caveats: PCR might favor shorter templates, equally in patients and controls.

In its sample, this clone was seen a few times. Its specificity is not known. The study reverse transcribed the entire isolated RNA, so it sequenced expressed TCRB transcripts. Samples of naive, central memory and regulatory T cells yielded a mean of about 3.6 million reads. The method was immunoSEQ multiplex PCR; TCRdb's version includes in-frame clones alone and lacks a portion of them. The sample has 250,000 to 350,000 clones, 9.5% to 12% seen once. The receptor's source is a woman aged 25 to 39 in good health. The material sequenced was naive CD4+ T cells from blood.

For the CDR3, the DNA is TGTGCCAGCAGACCCCAGGGGATATATGGCTACACCTTC. As protein: CASRPQGIYGYTF. The chain employs TRBV28 and TRBJ1-2, with a possible D match to TRBD1 (6 bases). This CDR3 has 13 amino acids. The V gene's germline CDR1 is MDHEN and CDR2 SYDVKM. The germline V and J ends were trimmed by 6 bases and 5 bases, with 13 bases remaining between them.